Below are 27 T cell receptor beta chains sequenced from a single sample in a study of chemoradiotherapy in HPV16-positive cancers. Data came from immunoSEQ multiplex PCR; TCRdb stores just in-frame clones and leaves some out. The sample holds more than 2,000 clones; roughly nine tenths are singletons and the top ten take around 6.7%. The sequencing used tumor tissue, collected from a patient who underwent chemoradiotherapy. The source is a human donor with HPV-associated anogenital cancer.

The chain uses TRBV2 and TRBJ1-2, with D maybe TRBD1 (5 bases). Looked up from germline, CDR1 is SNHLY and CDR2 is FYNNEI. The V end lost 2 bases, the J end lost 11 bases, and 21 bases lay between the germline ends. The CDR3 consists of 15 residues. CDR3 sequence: CASSESGTVIRQYTF. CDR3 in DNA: TGTGCCAGCAGTGAAAGTGGGACCGTAATTAGACAGTACACCTTC.

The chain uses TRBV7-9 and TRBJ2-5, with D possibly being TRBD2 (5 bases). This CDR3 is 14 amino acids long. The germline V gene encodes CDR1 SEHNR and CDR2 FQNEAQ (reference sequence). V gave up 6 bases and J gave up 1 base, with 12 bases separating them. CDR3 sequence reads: CASRPEGTQETQYF. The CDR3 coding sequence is TGTGCCAGCAGGCCCGAGGGCACCCAAGAGACCCAGTACTTC.

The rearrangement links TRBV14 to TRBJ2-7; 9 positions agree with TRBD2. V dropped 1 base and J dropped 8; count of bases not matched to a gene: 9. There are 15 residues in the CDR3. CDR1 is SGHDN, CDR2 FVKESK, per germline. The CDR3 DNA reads TGTGCCAGCAGCCAAGCAGCGGGAGGTTCGGCCCAGCAGTACTTC. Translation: CASSQAAGGSAQQYF. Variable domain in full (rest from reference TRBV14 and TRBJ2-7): EAGVTQFPSHSVIEKGQTVTLRCDPISGHDNLYWYRRVMGKEIKFLLHFVKESKQDESGMPNNRFLAERTGGTYSTLKVQPAELEDSGVYFCASSQAAGGSAQQYFGPGTRLTVT.

In DNA form, the CDR3 reads TGTGCCAGCAGCCCCCCAGAAGATACGCAGTATTTT. This encodes CASSPPEDTQYF. The V gene is TRBV28, the J gene TRBJ2-3; no reliable D call. CDR1 and CDR2 from the germline V gene are MDHEN and SYDVKM. There are 12 residues in the CDR3. V gave up 6 bases and J gave up 5 bases, with 9 bases separating them.

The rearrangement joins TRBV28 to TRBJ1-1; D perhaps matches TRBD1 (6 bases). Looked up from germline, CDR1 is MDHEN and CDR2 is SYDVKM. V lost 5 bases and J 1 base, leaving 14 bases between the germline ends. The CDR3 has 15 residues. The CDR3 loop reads CASSPRQVRNTEAFF. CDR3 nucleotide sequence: TGTGCCAGCAGTCCTCGACAGGTGAGGAACACTGAAGCTTTCTTT. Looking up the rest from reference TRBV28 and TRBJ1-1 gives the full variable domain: DVKVTQSSRYLVKRTGEKVFLECVQDMDHENMFWYRQDPGLGLRLIYFSYDVKMKEKGDIPEGYSVSREKKERFSLILESASTNQTSMYLCASSPRQVRNTEAFFGQGTRLTVV.

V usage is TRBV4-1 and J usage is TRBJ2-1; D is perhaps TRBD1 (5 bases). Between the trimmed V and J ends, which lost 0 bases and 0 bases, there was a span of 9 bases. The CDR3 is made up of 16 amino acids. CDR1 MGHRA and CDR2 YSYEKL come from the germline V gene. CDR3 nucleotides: TGCGCCAGCAGCCAAGATGGGGCGAGCTCCTACAATGAGCAGTTCTTC. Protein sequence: CASSQDGASSYNEQFF.

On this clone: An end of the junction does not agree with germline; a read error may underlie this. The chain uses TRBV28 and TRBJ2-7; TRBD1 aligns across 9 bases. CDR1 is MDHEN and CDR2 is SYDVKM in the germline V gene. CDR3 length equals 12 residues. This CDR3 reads CASSLERDRADF. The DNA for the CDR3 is TGTGCCAGCAGTTTAGAGCGGGACAGGGCGGACTTC.

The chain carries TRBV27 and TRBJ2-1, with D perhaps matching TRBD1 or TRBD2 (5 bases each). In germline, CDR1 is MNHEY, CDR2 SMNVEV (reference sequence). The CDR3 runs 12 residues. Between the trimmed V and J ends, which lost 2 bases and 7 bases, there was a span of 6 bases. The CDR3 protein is CASSLGGNEQFF. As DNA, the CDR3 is TGTGCCAGCAGTTTAGGGGGTAATGAGCAGTTCTTC.

The CDR3 sequence is CASSLDDDEQFF. DNA for the CDR3: TGTGCCAGCAGCTTAGACGACGACGAGCAGTTCTTC. The rearrangement joins TRBV7-9 to TRBJ2-1; no reliable D call. The CDR3 runs to 12 residues. V was pared by 1 base and J by 10 bases, with 8 bases between. The germline CDR1 and CDR2 sequences are SEHNR and FQNEAQ (reference sequence).

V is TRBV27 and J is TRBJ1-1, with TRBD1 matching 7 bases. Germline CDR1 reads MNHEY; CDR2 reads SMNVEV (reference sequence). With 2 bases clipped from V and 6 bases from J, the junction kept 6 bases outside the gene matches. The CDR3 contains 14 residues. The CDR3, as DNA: TGTGCCAGCAGTTTACAGCAGGGGGTCGCTGAAGCTTTCTTT. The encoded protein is CASSLQQGVAEAFF.

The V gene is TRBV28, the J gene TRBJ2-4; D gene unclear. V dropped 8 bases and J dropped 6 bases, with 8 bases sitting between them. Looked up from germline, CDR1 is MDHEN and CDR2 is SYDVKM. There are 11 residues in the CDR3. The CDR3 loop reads CASGTRNIQYF. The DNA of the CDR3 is TGTGCCAGCGGAACCCGAAACATTCAGTACTTC.

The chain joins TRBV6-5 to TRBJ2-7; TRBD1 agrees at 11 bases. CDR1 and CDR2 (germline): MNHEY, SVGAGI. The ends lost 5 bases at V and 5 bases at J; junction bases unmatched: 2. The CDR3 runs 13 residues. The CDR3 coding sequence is TGTGCCAGCAGTCGGACAGGGGGCGACGAGCAGTACTTC. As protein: CASSRTGGDEQYF.

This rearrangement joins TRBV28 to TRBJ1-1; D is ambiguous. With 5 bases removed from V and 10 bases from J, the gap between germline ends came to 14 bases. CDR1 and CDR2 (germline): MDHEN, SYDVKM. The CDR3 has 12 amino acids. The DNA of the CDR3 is TGTGCCAGCAGTGCCTCTCGGACGGTAGCTTTCTTT. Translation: CASSASRTVAFF.

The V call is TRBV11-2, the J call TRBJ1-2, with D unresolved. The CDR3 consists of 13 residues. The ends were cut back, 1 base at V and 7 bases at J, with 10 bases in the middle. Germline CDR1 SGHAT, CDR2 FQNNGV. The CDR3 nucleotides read TGTGCCAGCAGCTTAGGGGTGCGAGTTGGCTACACCTTC. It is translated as CASSLGVRVGYTF.

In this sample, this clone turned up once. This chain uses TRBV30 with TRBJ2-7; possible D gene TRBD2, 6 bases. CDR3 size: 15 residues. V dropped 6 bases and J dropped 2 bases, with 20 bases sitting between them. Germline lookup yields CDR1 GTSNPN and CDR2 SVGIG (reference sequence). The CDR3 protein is CACFPLALTTYEQYF. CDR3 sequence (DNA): TGTGCCTGTTTCCCTCTAGCGCTGACTACCTACGAGCAGTACTTC.

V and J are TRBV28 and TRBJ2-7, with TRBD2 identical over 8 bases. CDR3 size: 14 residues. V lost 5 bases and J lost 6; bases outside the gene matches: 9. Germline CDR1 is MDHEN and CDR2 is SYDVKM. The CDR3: CASSPETSEGEQYF. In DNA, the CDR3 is TGTGCCAGCAGTCCGGAGACTAGCGAAGGCGAGCAGTACTTC.

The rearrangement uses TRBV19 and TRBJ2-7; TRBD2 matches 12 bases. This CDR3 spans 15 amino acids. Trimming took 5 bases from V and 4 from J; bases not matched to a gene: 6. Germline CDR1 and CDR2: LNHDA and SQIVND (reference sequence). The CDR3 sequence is CASSQTSGRSYEQYF. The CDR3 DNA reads TGTGCCAGTAGTCAGACTAGCGGGAGATCTTACGAGCAGTACTTC.

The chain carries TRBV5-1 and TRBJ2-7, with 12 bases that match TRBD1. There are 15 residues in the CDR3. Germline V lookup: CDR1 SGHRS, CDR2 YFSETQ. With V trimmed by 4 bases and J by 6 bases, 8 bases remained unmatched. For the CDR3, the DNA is TGCGCCAGCAGCCTGTATGGGGGACAGGGGGCCGAGCAGTACTTC. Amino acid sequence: CASSLYGGQGAEQYF.

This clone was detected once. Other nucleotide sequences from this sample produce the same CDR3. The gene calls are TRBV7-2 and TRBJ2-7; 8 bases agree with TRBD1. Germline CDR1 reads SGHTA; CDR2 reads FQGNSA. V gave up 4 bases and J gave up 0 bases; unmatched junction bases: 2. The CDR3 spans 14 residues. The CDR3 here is CASSWDRSSYEQYF. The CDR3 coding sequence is TGTGCCAGCAGCTGGGACAGGTCCTCCTACGAGCAGTACTTC.

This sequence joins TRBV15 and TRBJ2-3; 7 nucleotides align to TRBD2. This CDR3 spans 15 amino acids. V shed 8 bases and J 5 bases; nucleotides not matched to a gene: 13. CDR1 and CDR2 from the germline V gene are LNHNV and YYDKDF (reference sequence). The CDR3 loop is CATGREGSELDTQYF. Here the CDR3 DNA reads TGTGCCACCGGGAGGGAAGGGAGTGAATTAGATACGCAGTATTTT.

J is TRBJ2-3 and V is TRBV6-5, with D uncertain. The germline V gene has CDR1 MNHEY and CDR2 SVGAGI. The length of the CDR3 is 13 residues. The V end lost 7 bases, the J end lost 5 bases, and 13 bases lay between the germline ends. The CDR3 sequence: CASTQSGEDTQYF. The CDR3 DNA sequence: TGTGCCAGCACACAATCTGGGGAAGATACGCAGTATTTT.

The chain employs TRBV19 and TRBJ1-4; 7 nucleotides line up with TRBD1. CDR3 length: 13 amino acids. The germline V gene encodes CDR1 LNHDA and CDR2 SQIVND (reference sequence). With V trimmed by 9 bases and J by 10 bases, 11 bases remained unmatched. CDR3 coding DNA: TGTGCCAGCGCGTCGAGGGACAGACCAAAACTGTTTTTT. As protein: CASASRDRPKLFF.

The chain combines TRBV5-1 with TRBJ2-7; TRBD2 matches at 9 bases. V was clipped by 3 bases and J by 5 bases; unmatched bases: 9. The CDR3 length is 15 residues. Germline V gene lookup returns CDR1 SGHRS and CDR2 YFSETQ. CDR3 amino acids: CASSSRSGSRDEQYF. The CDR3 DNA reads TGCGCCAGCAGCTCCCGTAGCGGGAGTAGGGACGAGCAGTACTTC.

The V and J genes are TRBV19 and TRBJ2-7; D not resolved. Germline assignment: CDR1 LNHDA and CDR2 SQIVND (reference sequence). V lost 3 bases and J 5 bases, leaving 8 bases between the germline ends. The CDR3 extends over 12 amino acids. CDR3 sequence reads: CASSIGPNEQYF. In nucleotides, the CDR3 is TGTGCCAGTAGTATCGGACCCAACGAGCAGTACTTC.

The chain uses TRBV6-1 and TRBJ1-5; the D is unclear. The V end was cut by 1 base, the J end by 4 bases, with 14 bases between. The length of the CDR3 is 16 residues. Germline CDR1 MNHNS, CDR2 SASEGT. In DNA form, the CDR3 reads TGTGCCAGCAGTGAAGACGCAGGCGAGGGAAATCAGCCCCAGCATTTT. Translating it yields CASSEDAGEGNQPQHF.

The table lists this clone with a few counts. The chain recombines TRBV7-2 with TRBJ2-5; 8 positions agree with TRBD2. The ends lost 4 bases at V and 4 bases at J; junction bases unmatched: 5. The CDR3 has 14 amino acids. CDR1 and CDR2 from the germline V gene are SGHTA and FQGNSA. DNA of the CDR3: TGTGCCAGCAGCTCCACTAGCGGCCTAGAGACCCAGTACTTC. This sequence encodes CASSSTSGLETQYF.

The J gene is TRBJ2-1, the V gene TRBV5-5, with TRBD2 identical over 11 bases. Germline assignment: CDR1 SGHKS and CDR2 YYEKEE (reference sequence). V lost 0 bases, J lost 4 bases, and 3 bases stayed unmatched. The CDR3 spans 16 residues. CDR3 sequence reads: CASSLETSGTYNEQFF. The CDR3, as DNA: TGTGCCAGCAGCTTGGAGACTAGCGGGACTTACAATGAGCAGTTCTTC.